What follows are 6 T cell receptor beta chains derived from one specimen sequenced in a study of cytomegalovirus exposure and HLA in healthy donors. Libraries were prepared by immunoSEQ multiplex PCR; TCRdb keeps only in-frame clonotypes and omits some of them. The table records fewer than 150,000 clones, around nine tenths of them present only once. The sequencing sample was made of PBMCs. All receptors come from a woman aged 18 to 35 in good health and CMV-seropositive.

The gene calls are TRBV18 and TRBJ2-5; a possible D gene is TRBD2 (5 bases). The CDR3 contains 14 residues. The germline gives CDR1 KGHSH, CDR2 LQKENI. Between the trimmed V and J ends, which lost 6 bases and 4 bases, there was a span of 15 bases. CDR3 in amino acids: CASSQPASRETQYF. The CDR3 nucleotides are TGTGCCAGCTCCCAACCCGCTAGCCGAGAGACCCAGTACTTC.

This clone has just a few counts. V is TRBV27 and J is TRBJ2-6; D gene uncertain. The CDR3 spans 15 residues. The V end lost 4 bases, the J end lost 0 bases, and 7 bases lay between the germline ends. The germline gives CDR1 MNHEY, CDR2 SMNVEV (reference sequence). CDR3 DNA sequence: TGTGCCAGCAGTTCCCCTAGCTCTGGGGCCAACGTCCTGACTTTC. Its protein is CASSSPSSGANVLTF.

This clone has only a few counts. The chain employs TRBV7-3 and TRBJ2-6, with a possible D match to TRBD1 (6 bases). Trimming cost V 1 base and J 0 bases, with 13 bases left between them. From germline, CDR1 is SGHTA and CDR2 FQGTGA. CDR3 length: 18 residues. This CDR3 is CASSLNRDTVSGANVLTF. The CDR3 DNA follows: TGTGCCAGCAGCTTAAATCGGGACACGGTCTCTGGGGCCAACGTCCTGACTTTC.

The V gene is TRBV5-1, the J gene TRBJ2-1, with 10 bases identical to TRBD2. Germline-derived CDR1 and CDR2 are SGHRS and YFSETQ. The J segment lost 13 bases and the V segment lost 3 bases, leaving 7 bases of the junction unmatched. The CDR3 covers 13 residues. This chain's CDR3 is CASSSAGLAAQFF. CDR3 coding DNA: TGCGCCAGCAGCTCCGCTGGACTAGCGGCACAGTTCTTC.

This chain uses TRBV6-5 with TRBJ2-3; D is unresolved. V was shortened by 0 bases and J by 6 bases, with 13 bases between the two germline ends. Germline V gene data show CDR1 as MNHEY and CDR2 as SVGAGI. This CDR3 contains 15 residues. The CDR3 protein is CASSYSDLLRDTQYF. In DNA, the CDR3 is TGTGCCAGCAGTTACTCTGACCTCCTCAGGGATACGCAGTATTTT.

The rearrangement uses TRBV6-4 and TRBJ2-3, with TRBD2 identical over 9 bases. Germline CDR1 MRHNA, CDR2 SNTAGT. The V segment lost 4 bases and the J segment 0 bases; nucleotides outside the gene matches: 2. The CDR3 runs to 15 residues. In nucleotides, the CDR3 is TGTGCCAGCAGTGCCACTAGCGGGAGCACAGATACGCAGTATTTT. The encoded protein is CASSATSGSTDTQYF.